Ten or more counts support the clone carrying this T cell receptor (beta chain). Germline values: CDR1 SGHRS, CDR2 YFSETQ. Trimming took 2 bases from V and 5 from J, leaving 9 bases between them. The CDR3 covers 13 residues. This sample stems from a study of read filtering for tumor transcriptome and immune sequencing. The library was built from around 380 ng RNA with molecular barcoded adaptors for alpha/delta and beta/gamma chains. From the reads, TCRdb called clonotypes with MiXCR, one entry per CDR3 protein. The top ten hold around 34% of the sample, which has over 35,000 distinct CDR3 sequences, about 11% seen once.

Sequencing was performed on a population of CD138-negative cells sorted from bone marrow. This clonotype was sampled from a donor at least 40 years old with multiple myeloma. V is TRBV5-1 and J is TRBJ2-3; D is uncertain. The CDR3 loop reads CASSFGSEDTQYF. The CDR3 DNA reads as TGCGCCAGCAGCTTTGGATCTGAAGATACGCAGTATTTT.